What follows describes a single TCR beta chain. This sample stems from a study of blood T cell repertoires in COVID-19. Study overall: Specimens from acute and convalescent COVID-19 originated in the United States, Italy and Spain.

Germline CDR1 reads ENHRY; CDR2 reads SYGVKD. The ends were cut back, 10 bases at V and 2 bases at J, with 23 bases in the middle. CDR3 length equals 16 residues. In the original workflow: Nucleated cell counts were estimated from reference gene primer amplification. Some clones are missing from TCRdb's copy, which holds only in-frame ones; the method was immunoSEQ multiplex PCR. Clone size and the V and J calls come from that table; the DNA yielded D and trimming. The sample includes about 90,000 clones, 80% seen only once; the top ten take 10%. Sequenced: peripheral blood. This receptor was obtained from a woman in her seventies with acute or convalescent COVID-19. The chain combines TRBV10-3 with TRBJ2-5; TRBD2 is a possible D gene (7 bases). The CDR3 region has the DNA TGTGCCAGCCACTCCCGATTAGGGGGGGGACAAGAGACCCAGTACTTC. Amino acid sequence: CASHSRLGGGQETQYF.